This passage covers 25 T cell receptor beta chains from one sample sequenced in a study of shared clonotypes between healthy human individuals. Sequenced by immunoSEQ multiplex PCR; TCRdb stores in-frame clones only, minus some. The repertoire has millions of clones, about 92% of them found once; the top ten carry about 0.13%. Sequencing used naive CD4+ T cells sorted from blood. This sample's subset: CD45RA+ positively selected. The receptors here all came from a man younger than 35 in good health.

This clone has a handful of counts. The V call is TRBV10-2, the J call TRBJ1-5, with a tentative D call TRBD1 (5 bases). Germline loops: CDR1 WSHSY, CDR2 SAAADI. The V end was cut by 9 bases, the J end by 8 bases, with 8 bases between. The CDR3 covers 10 residues. For the CDR3, the DNA is TGCGCCAGGGCGGGGGAGCCCCAGCATTTT. This translates into CARAGEPQHF.

J is TRBJ2-5 and V is TRBV7-9, with 12 bases matching TRBD2. V shed 5 bases and J 5 bases; nucleotides not matched to a gene: 3. This CDR3 spans 14 amino acids. Germline CDR1 is SEHNR and CDR2 is FQNEAQ (reference sequence). In DNA form, the CDR3 reads TGTGCCAGCAGCCCTAGCGGGAGGGGGGAGACCCAGTACTTC. As protein: CASSPSGRGETQYF.

This chain links TRBV27 with TRBJ1-3; no reliable D call. Germline CDR1 reads MNHEY; CDR2 reads SMNVEV (reference sequence). V gave up 0 bases and J gave up 4 bases, with 4 bases separating them. This CDR3 has 13 amino acids. CDR3 loop: CASSLSQGNTIYF. CDR3 bases: TGTGCCAGCAGTTTATCCCAGGGAAACACCATATATTTT.

The chain combines TRBV30 with TRBJ2-7; D may be TRBD2 (5 bases). The CDR3 totals 11 residues. Trimming cost V 7 bases and J 4 bases, with 11 bases left between them. The V gene's germline CDR1 is GTSNPN and CDR2 SVGIG (reference sequence). CDR3 sequence: CAFKRDYEQYF. The DNA for the CDR3 is TGTGCCTTCAAGAGGGATTACGAGCAGTACTTC.

The sample holds one count of this clone. This chain joins TRBV5-1 and TRBJ1-1; the D is unclear. This CDR3 is 14 amino acids long. The V end was cut by 3 bases, the J end by 5 bases, with 14 bases between. Germline CDR1 is SGHRS and CDR2 is YFSETQ. CDR3 loop: CASSSSPGVTEAFF. The DNA of the CDR3 is TGCGCCAGCAGCTCTTCCCCCGGGGTAACTGAAGCTTTCTTT.

This chain joins TRBV5-6 and TRBJ2-7; 9 nucleotides match TRBD1. The length of the CDR3 is 15 residues. V was pared by 2 bases and J by 6 bases, with 9 bases of the junction left unmatched. Germline V lookup: CDR1 SGHDT, CDR2 YYEEEE. The CDR3: CASSLPGTGRFEQYF. The CDR3 nucleotides are TGTGCCAGCAGCTTACCCGGGACAGGGCGATTCGAGCAGTACTTC.

The V call is TRBV9, the J call TRBJ2-5; no firm D call. The CDR3 loop spans 13 amino acids. Germline loops: CDR1 SGDLS, CDR2 YYNGEE. Deletions cut 0 bases from V and 4 bases from J, with 7 bases between. This CDR3 is CASSVGPTETQYF. The CDR3 bases are TGTGCCAGCAGCGTAGGTCCTACAGAGACCCAGTACTTC.

This clone was picked up a small number of times. V gene TRBV18 combines with J gene TRBJ1-5; D perhaps matches TRBD1 (6 bases). CDR1 and CDR2 from the germline V gene are KGHSH and LQKENI. The V and J ends lost 4 bases and 2 bases respectively, with 15 bases between them. This CDR3 comprises 16 residues. The CDR3 nucleotides read TGTGCCAGCTCACAACAGGGTTTCCCGGGCAATCAGCCCCAGCATTTT. It yields the protein CASSQQGFPGNQPQHF.

The chain links TRBV7-2 to TRBJ2-5, with no clear D. Germline V gene data show CDR1 as SGHTA and CDR2 as FQGNSA. This CDR3 has 14 residues. The germline V and J ends were trimmed by 4 bases and 5 bases, with 14 bases remaining between them. The CDR3 DNA reads as TGTGCCAGCAGCTCCTACGGCTCGCGGGAGACCCAGTACTTC. Translating gives CASSSYGSRETQYF.

This clone was found once. The V call is TRBV29-1, the J call TRBJ2-2, with D tentatively TRBD1 (5 bases). V lost 2 bases and J lost 6, with 10 bases in between. Germline V gene data show CDR1 as SQVTM and CDR2 as ANQGSEA. CDR3 length: 13 residues. The CDR3 DNA sequence: TGCAGCGTTGAAAAAGGGGTCGCCGGGGAGCTGTTTTTT. This translates into CSVEKGVAGELFF.

The count of this clone is one. The chain links TRBV27 to TRBJ1-2; 8 nucleotides match TRBD1. Per the germline V gene, CDR1 is MNHEY and CDR2 is SMNVEV (reference sequence). The CDR3 has 17 amino acids. With 4 bases clipped from V and 5 bases from J, the junction kept 15 bases outside the gene matches. CDR3 coding DNA: TGTGCCAGCAGTTCCCGGACAGGGTTTGTCCCTCTATATGGCTACACCTTC. Residues: CASSSRTGFVPLYGYTF.

J is TRBJ2-7 and V is TRBV6-5, with D unresolved. V lost 6 bases and J 2 bases, leaving 11 bases between the germline ends. Germline assignment: CDR1 MNHEY and CDR2 SVGAGI. The CDR3 has 13 amino acids. Written as DNA, the CDR3 is TGTGCCAGCAGCCAGACACGGACCTACGAGCAGTACTTC. Amino acid sequence: CASSQTRTYEQYF.

The CDR3 bases are TGTGCCAGCGGAGTAGTGACAGGGAGCGAGCAGTACTTC. Protein product: CASGVVTGSEQYF. The chain couples TRBV6-1 to TRBJ2-7; 7 bases align to TRBD1. Germline assignment: CDR1 MNHNS and CDR2 SASEGT. The V segment lost 8 bases and the J segment 6 bases; nucleotides outside the gene matches: 10. The CDR3 length is 13 residues.

The rearrangement uses TRBV11-2 and TRBJ1-4; TRBD1 might be the D (6 bases). The CDR3 covers 16 residues. Germline loops: CDR1 SGHAT, CDR2 FQNNGV. Between the trimmed V and J ends, which lost 1 base and 8 bases, there was a span of 17 bases. The CDR3 DNA sequence: TGTGCCAGCAGCTTAGCTGGGGGCAGGACGGGGGAAAAACTGTTTTTT. It codes for CASSLAGGRTGEKLFF.

This chain links TRBV6-5 with TRBJ2-1; tentative D call: TRBD2 (5 bases). With 5 bases removed from V and 6 bases from J, the gap between germline ends came to 11 bases. CDR3 length equals 13 residues. In germline, CDR1 is MNHEY, CDR2 SVGAGI. CDR3 DNA sequence: TGTGCCAGCAGTCTGGACGGGATCAATGAGCAGTTCTTC. Translated, it gives CASSLDGINEQFF.

CDR3 protein: CASSPRDRETQYF. The DNA of the CDR3 is TGTGCCAGCAGTCCTCGGGACAGAGAGACCCAGTACTTC. This chain links TRBV28 with TRBJ2-5; 7 bases are a match to TRBD1. After removal of 5 bases from V and 4 bases from J, the junction contained 4 bases not matched to a gene. The CDR3 sequence is 13 residues long. Germline V CDR1 and CDR2: MDHEN, SYDVKM.

This chain connects TRBV5-1 to TRBJ2-7, with 7 bases fitting TRBD2. Germline CDR1 and CDR2: SGHRS and YFSETQ. The V and J ends lost 0 bases and 0 bases, in that order; junction bases with no gene match: 9. The CDR3 sequence is 17 residues long. CDR3 protein: CASSLEPSGVGSYEQYF. The CDR3 DNA sequence: TGCGCCAGCAGCTTGGAGCCTAGCGGAGTGGGCTCCTACGAGCAGTACTTC. The full variable domain, rest sourced from reference TRBV5-1 and TRBJ2-7, is KAGVTQTPRYLIKTRGQQVTLSCSPISGHRSVSWYQQTPGQGLQFLFEYFSETQRNKGNFPGRFSGRQFSNSRSEMNVSTLELGDSALYLCASSLEPSGVGSYEQYFGPGTRLTVT.

The chain carries TRBV9 and TRBJ2-7, with TRBD2 matching 7 bases. The CDR3 has 15 amino acids. Trimming at V came to 5 bases and at J to 3 bases, leaving 11 bases not matched to a gene. Germline CDR1 is SGDLS and CDR2 is YYNGEE. CDR3 DNA sequence: TGTGCCAGCAGTCCAACCTGGACTAGTGGCTACGAGCAGTACTTC. Translating it yields CASSPTWTSGYEQYF.

This sequence joins TRBV5-1 and TRBJ2-2; the match to TRBD2 covers 9 bases. The CDR3 length is 15 residues. From germline, CDR1 is SGHRS and CDR2 YFSETQ. Trimming removed 0 bases from V and 6 bases from J; junction bases left unmatched: 3. The CDR3 here is CASSLDGLASGELFF. CDR3 nucleotides: TGCGCCAGCAGCTTGGATGGACTAGCGTCCGGGGAGCTGTTTTTT.

This chain joins TRBV30 and TRBJ2-5, with TRBD2 as a possible D gene (6 bases). Deletions cut 5 bases from V and 1 base from J, with 17 bases between. CDR1 and CDR2 (germline): GTSNPN, SVGIG (reference sequence). The CDR3 contains 15 residues. This chain's CDR3 is CAWDRRGSGQETQYF. The CDR3 nucleotides are TGTGCCTGGGATCGGAGGGGTTCGGGCCAAGAGACCCAGTACTTC.

The chain couples TRBV15 to TRBJ1-1; D gene unclear. V lost 0 bases and J 4 bases, leaving 9 bases between the germline ends. Germline V CDR1 and CDR2: LNHNV, YYDKDF (reference sequence). The CDR3 totals 14 residues. The CDR3 protein is CATSRDFRTTEAFF. DNA for the CDR3: TGTGCCACCAGCAGAGATTTCCGGACCACTGAAGCTTTCTTT.

The CDR3 loop reads CASSRSPSLSQETQYF. The DNA for the CDR3 is TGTGCCAGTAGTCGCTCCCCGTCCCTGTCCCAAGAGACCCAGTACTTC. The V and J genes are TRBV19 and TRBJ2-5; D is unresolved. CDR1 is LNHDA and CDR2 is SQIVND in the germline V gene (reference sequence). Trimming took 5 bases from V and 1 from J, leaving 17 bases between them. The CDR3 runs 16 residues. Filled out from reference TRBV19 and TRBJ2-5, the complete variable domain reads DGGITQSPKYLFRKEGQNVTLSCEQNLNHDAMYWYRQDPGQGLRLIYYSQIVNDFQKGDIAEGYSVSREKKESFPLTVTSAQKNPTAFYLCASSRSPSLSQETQYFGPGTRLLVL.

V usage is TRBV7-6 and J usage is TRBJ1-1; maybe TRBD1 (5 bases). This CDR3 has 14 residues. Trimming took 1 base from V and 4 from J, leaving 10 bases between them. CDR1 and CDR2 from the germline V gene are SGHVS and FNYEAQ. The CDR3 region is CASSLDGTATEAFF. The CDR3 coding sequence is TGTGCCAGCAGCTTAGACGGGACGGCCACTGAAGCTTTCTTT.

CDR3 nucleotides: TGTGCCAGCAGCTGGGGTATAATCGGGACAGGGCTTGCTGGGGCCAACGTCCTGACTTTC. Its protein is CASSWGIIGTGLAGANVLTF. The rearrangement uses TRBV5-4 and TRBJ2-6; TRBD1 matches at 9 bases. CDR1 is SGHNT, CDR2 YYREEE, per germline (reference sequence). The V segment lost 3 bases and the J segment 2 bases; nucleotides outside the gene matches: 15. The CDR3 is 20 amino acids.

V usage is TRBV19 and J usage is TRBJ2-3, with a weak D call TRBD2 (7 bases). The V gene lost 10 bases and the J gene lost 5 bases, with 22 bases spanning the gap. Germline loops: CDR1 LNHDA, CDR2 SQIVND (reference sequence). The CDR3 spans 15 residues. This CDR3 reads CATQPRGGYEDTQYF. Here the CDR3 DNA reads TGTGCCACCCAGCCGAGGGGGGGCTATGAAGATACGCAGTATTTT. Full variable domain (outside the CDR3, taken from reference TRBV19 and TRBJ2-3): DGGITQSPKYLFRKEGQNVTLSCEQNLNHDAMYWYRQDPGQGLRLIYYSQIVNDFQKGDIAEGYSVSREKKESFPLTVTSAQKNPTAFYLCATQPRGGYEDTQYFGPGTRLTVL.